This T cell receptor (beta chain) came from a study of blood T cell repertoires in COVID-19. For the study at large: Sites in the United States, Italy and Spain provided acute and convalescent COVID-19 samples. In each case, the material was cDNA or gDNA derived from T cells, B-cell-depleted T cells, or PBMCs.

This CDR3 is built from 16 residues. Germline CDR1 KGHSH, CDR2 LQKENI. Trimming left V 0 bases short and J 4 bases short, with 15 bases between. Per the authors' pipeline: Estimates of nucleated cell counts were drawn from the amplification of reference gene primers. Some clones are missing from TCRdb's copy, which holds only in-frame ones; the method was immunoSEQ multiplex PCR. Clone size and V and J calls were adopted from that table, with D and trimming inferred from the DNA. The sample has some 130,000 clones; roughly 87% are singletons. The origin of this receptor is an elderly man with acute or convalescent COVID-19. What was sequenced was peripheral blood. This chain connects TRBV18 to TRBJ1-2, with D perhaps TRBD1 (5 bases). As DNA, the CDR3 is TGTGCCAGCTCACCACCGCTCGTGACAGACAGCTATGGCTACACCTTC. Protein: CASSPPLVTDSYGYTF.